This entry is about one T cell receptor (beta chain). Its antigen is unidentified. PCR used 60 Vbeta primers and 13 Jbeta primers. Authors' analysis steps: As a later analysis found, there were around 86 million unique TCR beta chains, of which approximately 10 million were shared. The table came from immunoSEQ multiplex PCR; TCRdb's copy has only in-frame clones and leaves some out. From that table come the V and J calls and clone size; the DNA was used to work out D and trimming. This table has some 45,000 clones, approximately 55% appearing once. The data derive from a study of cytomegalovirus exposure and HLA in healthy donors. There were likely unrecorded immune exposures, though donors were nominally healthy when sampled. Study findings and constraints: Most TCR sequences were rare, but some public TCRs occurred in many donors.

Germline lookup yields CDR1 LNHNV and CDR2 YYDKDF (reference sequence). The germline V and J ends were trimmed by 5 bases and 4 bases, with 6 bases remaining between them. The CDR3 loop spans 12 amino acids. The rearrangement links TRBV15 to TRBJ1-5; D ambiguous. The sequenced material came from PBMCs. The source of this sequence is a human donor in good health. The CDR3 nucleotides are TGTGCCACCAGCCCGGGGAATCAGCCCCAGCATTTT. It encodes CATSPGNQPQHF.